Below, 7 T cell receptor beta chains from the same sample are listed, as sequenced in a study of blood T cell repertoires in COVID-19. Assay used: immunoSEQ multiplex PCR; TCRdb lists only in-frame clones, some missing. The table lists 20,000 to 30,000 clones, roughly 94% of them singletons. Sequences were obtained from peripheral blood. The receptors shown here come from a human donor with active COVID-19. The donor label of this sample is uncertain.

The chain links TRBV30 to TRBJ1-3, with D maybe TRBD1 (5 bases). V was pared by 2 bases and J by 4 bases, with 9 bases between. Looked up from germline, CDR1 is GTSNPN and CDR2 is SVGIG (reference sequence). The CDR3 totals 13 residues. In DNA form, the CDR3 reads TGTGCCTGGAGTATCACAGGAGGAAACACCATATATTTT. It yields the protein CAWSITGGNTIYF.

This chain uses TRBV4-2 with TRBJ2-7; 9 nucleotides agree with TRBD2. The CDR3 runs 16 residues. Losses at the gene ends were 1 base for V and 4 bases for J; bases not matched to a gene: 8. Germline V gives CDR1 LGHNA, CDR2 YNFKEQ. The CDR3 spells CASSQAPSGGLYEQYF. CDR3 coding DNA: TGTGCCAGCAGCCAAGCACCCAGCGGGGGGTTGTACGAGCAGTACTTC.

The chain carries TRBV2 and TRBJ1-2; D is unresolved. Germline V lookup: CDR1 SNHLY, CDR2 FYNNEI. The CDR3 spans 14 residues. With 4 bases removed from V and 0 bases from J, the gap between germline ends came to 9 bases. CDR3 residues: CASSVELANYGYTF. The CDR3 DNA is TGTGCCAGCAGTGTGGAGTTAGCTAACTATGGCTACACCTTC.

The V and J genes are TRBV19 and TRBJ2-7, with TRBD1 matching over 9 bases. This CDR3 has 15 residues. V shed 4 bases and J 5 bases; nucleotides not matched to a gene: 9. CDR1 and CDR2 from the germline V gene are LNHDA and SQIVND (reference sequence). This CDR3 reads CASSTGTGYFHEQYF. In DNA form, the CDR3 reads TGTGCCAGTAGTACTGGGACAGGGTATTTTCACGAGCAGTACTTC.

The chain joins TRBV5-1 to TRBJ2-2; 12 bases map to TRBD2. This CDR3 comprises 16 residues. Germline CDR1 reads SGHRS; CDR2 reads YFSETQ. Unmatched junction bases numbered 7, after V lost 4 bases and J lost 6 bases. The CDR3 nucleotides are TGCGCCAGCAGCGCCGGGCTAGCGGGAGGGCCCGGGGAGCTGTTTTTT. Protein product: CASSAGLAGGPGELFF.

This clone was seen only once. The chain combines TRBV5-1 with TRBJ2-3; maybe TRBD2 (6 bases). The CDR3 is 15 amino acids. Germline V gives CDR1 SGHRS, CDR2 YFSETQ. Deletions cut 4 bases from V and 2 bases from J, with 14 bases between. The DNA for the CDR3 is TGCGCCAGCAGCGGGGCGGGGCTGGTCACAGATACGCAGTATTTT. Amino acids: CASSGAGLVTDTQYF.

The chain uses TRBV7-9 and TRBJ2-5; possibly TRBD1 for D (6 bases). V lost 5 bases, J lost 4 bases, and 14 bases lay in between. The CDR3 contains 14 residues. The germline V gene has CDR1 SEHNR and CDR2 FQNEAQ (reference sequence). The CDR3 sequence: CASSLGGGTETQYF. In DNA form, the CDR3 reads TGTGCCAGCAGCCTTGGGGGCGGTACAGAGACCCAGTACTTC.